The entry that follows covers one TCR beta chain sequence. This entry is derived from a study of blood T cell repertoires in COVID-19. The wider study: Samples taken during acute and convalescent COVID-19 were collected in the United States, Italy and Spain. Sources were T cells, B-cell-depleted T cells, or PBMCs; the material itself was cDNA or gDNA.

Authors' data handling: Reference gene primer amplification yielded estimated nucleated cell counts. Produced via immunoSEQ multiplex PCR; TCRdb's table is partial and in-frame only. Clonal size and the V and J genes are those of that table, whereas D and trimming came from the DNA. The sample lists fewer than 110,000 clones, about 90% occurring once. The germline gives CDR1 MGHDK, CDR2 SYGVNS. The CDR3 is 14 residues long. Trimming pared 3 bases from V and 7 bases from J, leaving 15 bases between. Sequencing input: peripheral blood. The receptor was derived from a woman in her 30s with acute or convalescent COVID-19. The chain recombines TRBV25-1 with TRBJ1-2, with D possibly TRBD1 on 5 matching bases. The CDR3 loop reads CASSDRQFPPGYTF. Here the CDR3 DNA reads TGTGCCAGCAGTGATCGACAGTTCCCCCCTGGCTACACCTTC.